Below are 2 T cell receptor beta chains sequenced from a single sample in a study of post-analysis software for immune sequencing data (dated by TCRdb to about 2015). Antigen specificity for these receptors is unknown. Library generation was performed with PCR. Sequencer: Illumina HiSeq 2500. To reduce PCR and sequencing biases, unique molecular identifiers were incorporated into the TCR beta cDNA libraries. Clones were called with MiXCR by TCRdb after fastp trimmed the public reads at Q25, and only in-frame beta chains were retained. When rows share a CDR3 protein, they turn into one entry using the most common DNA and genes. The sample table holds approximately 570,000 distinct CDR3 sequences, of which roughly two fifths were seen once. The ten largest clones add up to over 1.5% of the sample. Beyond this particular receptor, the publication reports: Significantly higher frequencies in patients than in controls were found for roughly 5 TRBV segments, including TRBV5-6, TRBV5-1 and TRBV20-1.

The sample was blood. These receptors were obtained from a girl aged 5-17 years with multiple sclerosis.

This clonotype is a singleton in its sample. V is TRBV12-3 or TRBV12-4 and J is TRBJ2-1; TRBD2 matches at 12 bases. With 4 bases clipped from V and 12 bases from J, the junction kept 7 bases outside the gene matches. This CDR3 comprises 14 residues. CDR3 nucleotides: TGTGCCAGCAGTTCGCTACTAGCGGGGGGTACGCAGTTCTTC. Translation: CASSSLLAGGTQFF.

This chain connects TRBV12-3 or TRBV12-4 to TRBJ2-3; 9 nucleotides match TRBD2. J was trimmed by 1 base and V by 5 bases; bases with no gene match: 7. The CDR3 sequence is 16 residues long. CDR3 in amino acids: CASSLLAGRGTDTQYF. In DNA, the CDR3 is TGTGCCAGCAGTCTCCTAGCGGGGAGGGGCACAGATACGCAGTATTTT.